The 17 T cell receptor beta chains below come from one sample, sequenced in a study of blood T cell repertoires in COVID-19. Sequencing was performed with immunoSEQ multiplex PCR; in TCRdb, only in-frame clones are kept and a portion is missing. Of some 78,000 clones in the sample, just over 85% were seen once. Sequenced sample: peripheral blood. These receptors were taken from a man between 50 and 59 years old with active or convalescent COVID-19.

The chain has TRBV6-1 and TRBJ2-7; tentative D call: TRBD2 (6 bases). The V and J ends lost 1 base and 2 bases respectively, with 9 bases between them. Germline values: CDR1 MNHNS, CDR2 SASEGT. This CDR3 has 14 amino acids. CDR3 DNA: TGTGCCAGCAGTGAAGGCGGGAAACCCTACGAGCAGTACTTC. This gives the protein CASSEGGKPYEQYF.

The table lists this clone with a few counts. Relative to the germline gene, one junction end is altered; a read error may explain this. The rearrangement joins TRBV15 to TRBJ2-7; TRBD1 is a possible D gene (5 bases). The CDR3 spans 13 residues. Germline CDR1 and CDR2: LNHNV and YYDKDF (reference sequence). CDR3 DNA sequence: TGTGCCACCAGCGGAGATGGGGCGCGAGAGCAGTACTTC. This translates into CATSGDGAREQYF.

CDR3 protein: CASSLWGTSGANTGELFF. CDR3 DNA sequence: TGTGCCAGCAGTTTATGGGGGACTAGCGGGGCCAACACCGGGGAGCTGTTTTTT. The chain joins TRBV27 to TRBJ2-2; 13 bases map to TRBD2. The germline V gene encodes CDR1 MNHEY and CDR2 SMNVEV (reference sequence). There are 18 residues in the CDR3. The V segment lost 1 base and the J segment 2 bases; nucleotides outside the gene matches: 4.

As DNA, the CDR3 is TGTGCCAGCAGTGAAGATGGGGGGGAGGTAGATACGCAGTATTTT. Translating gives CASSEDGGEVDTQYF. V gene TRBV2 combines with J gene TRBJ2-3, with 7 bases identical to TRBD2. V lost 1 base and J lost 5; bases outside the gene matches: 6. Germline CDR1 and CDR2: SNHLY and FYNNEI. The CDR3 loop spans 15 amino acids.

V is TRBV18 and J is TRBJ2-7; D remains ambiguous. V gave up 2 bases and J gave up 5 bases, with 13 bases separating them. The CDR3 length is 14 residues. CDR1 and CDR2 (germline): KGHSH, LQKENI. In DNA, the CDR3 is TGTGCCAGCTCACCAGTTCAGGCCACAAACGAGCAGTACTTC. Translated: CASSPVQATNEQYF. The whole variable domain, remainder taken from reference TRBV18 and TRBJ2-7, is NAGVMQNPRHLVRRRGQEARLRCSPMKGHSHVYWYRQLPEEGLKFMVYLQKENIIDESGMPKERFSAEFPKEGPSILRIQQVVRGDSAAYFCASSPVQATNEQYFGPGTRLTVT.

This clone has a handful of counts. The gene calls are TRBV4-3 and TRBJ1-4, with D possibly TRBD1 on 5 matching bases. V gave up 6 bases and J gave up 7 bases, with 12 bases separating them. The CDR3 runs 13 residues. Germline V gives CDR1 LGHNA, CDR2 YSLEER. The CDR3 protein is CASSPRGFEKLFF. In nucleotides, the CDR3 is TGCGCCAGCAGTCCTAGGGGTTTTGAAAAACTGTTTTTT.

The chain couples TRBV9 to TRBJ2-7, with TRBD1 identical over 8 bases. Looked up from germline, CDR1 is SGDLS and CDR2 is YYNGEE. The CDR3 contains 16 residues. V was clipped by 2 bases and J by 3 bases; unmatched bases: 10. CDR3 nucleotides: TGTGCCAGCAGCGTGTCCCAAGGACAGGGCCGCTACGAGCAGTACTTC. This gives the protein CASSVSQGQGRYEQYF.

The chain is built from TRBV9 and TRBJ1-1; 7 positions match TRBD1. Germline V CDR1 and CDR2: SGDLS, YYNGEE. CDR3 length: 14 residues. After removal of 0 bases from V and 6 bases from J, the junction contained 5 bases not matched to a gene. The CDR3 loop reads CASSVEGAGAEAFF. The CDR3 DNA is TGTGCCAGCAGCGTAGAGGGGGCCGGCGCTGAAGCTTTCTTT.

The V gene is TRBV28, the J gene TRBJ2-7; TRBD2 agrees at 9 bases. V trimming: 2 bases; J trimming: 0 bases; junction bases outside the gene matches: 2. The CDR3 runs 15 residues. Germline CDR1 is MDHEN and CDR2 is SYDVKM. CDR3 nucleotides: TGTGCCAGCAGTTTACCGGGACTAGCCTCCTACGAGCAGTACTTC. Translation gives CASSLPGLASYEQYF.

CDR3 DNA sequence: TGTGCCAGCAGTTACTCGACAGGATATGACACCGGGGAGCTGTTTTTT. This sequence encodes CASSYSTGYDTGELFF. J is TRBJ2-2 and V is TRBV6-5, with D tentatively TRBD1 (6 bases). Trimming pared 0 bases from V and 3 bases from J, leaving 11 bases between. CDR3 length: 16 amino acids. CDR1 is MNHEY, CDR2 SVGAGI, per germline.

The gene calls are TRBV7-2 and TRBJ2-3; D uncertain. Germline V gene data show CDR1 as SGHTA and CDR2 as FQGNSA. The CDR3 contains 13 residues. V shed 4 bases and J shed 3 bases, with 8 bases lying between them. CDR3 nucleotide sequence: TGTGCCAGCAGCTCCCAGGTTACAGATACGCAGTATTTT. It specifies CASSSQVTDTQYF.

A note on this clone: At one boundary the junction diverges from the germline segment, which might be a read error. The chain links TRBV9 to TRBJ2-5; TRBD2 matches 8 bases. Germline V gene data show CDR1 as SGDLS and CDR2 as YYNGEE. This CDR3 contains 15 residues. The CDR3 DNA reads TGTGCCAGCTGCGTTGACGGGGCGGGGGGAGAGACCCAGTACTTC. Encoded protein: CASCVDGAGGETQYF.

The chain joins TRBV11-3 to TRBJ2-7; 10 nucleotides agree with TRBD1. The CDR3 has 14 amino acids. Trimming at V came to 4 bases and at J to 4 bases, leaving 4 bases not matched to a gene. Germline-derived CDR1 and CDR2 are SGHNT and YENEEA. The DNA of the CDR3 is TGTGCCAGCAGCTCCCGGACAGGGGGTTACGAGCAGTACTTC. Protein: CASSSRTGGYEQYF.

CDR3 amino acids: CASSLAERGRYNEQFF. DNA for the CDR3: TGTGCCAGCAGCTTGGCCGAGCGGGGACGATACAATGAGCAGTTCTTC. The J gene is TRBJ2-1, the V gene TRBV5-4, with 7 bases that match TRBD2. The CDR3 covers 16 residues. Trimming took 0 bases from V and 4 from J; bases not matched to a gene: 7. CDR1 is SGHNT and CDR2 is YYREEE in the germline V gene (reference sequence).

The chain couples TRBV3-1 (or the pseudogene TRBV3-2) to TRBJ2-7; D remains unclear. CDR3 length: 11 residues. V shed 8 bases and J shed 2 bases, with 7 bases lying between them. In germline, CDR1 is LGHDT, CDR2 YNNKEL (reference sequence). CDR3 DNA: TGTGCCAGCTCCACAACCTACGAGCAGTACTTC. Its translation: CASSTTYEQYF.

J is TRBJ2-7 and V is TRBV6-2 or TRBV6-3, with 9 bases identical to TRBD2. The J segment lost 1 base and the V segment lost 4 bases, leaving 5 bases of the junction unmatched. The germline V gene has CDR1 MNHEY and CDR2 SVGEGT. This CDR3 comprises 15 residues. The CDR3 here is CASSFSAGGSYEQYF. The CDR3 DNA sequence: TGTGCCAGCAGTTTCTCAGCGGGGGGTTCCTACGAGCAGTACTTC.

The V and J genes are TRBV6-5 and TRBJ2-7, with D possibly TRBD2 on 5 matching bases. The germline V and J ends were trimmed by 0 bases and 1 base, with 7 bases remaining between them. Per germline, CDR1 MNHEY and CDR2 SVGAGI. The CDR3 is made up of 14 amino acids. In nucleotides, the CDR3 is TGTGCCAGCAGTTACTCGAGGGTGTCCTACGAGCAGTACTTC. Translating it yields CASSYSRVSYEQYF.